Listed here are 4 T cell receptor beta chains from one sample, sequenced in a study of Ad26.COV2.S vaccination and SARS-CoV-2 variants. As for treatment: roughly 18 received Ad26.COV2.S at low or high dose, single or two shots; 5 received placebo; per-sample allocation not given. Specimen acquisition occurred on day 63 following the initial vaccine or placebo injection. Method: immunoSEQ multiplex PCR; TCRdb's copy keeps in-frame clones and lacks some. Of over 350,000 clones detected, about 85% appear once; the ten largest clones hold roughly 3.5%. The sample in question was peripheral blood, obtained in a trial of Ad26.COV2.S vaccine versus placebo. Every receptor here comes from a person between 18 and 60 years old who received the Ad26.COV2.S COVID-19 vaccine or a placebo.

The genes are TRBV11-1 and TRBJ1-1; 9 bases are a match to TRBD1. Germline trimming cut 4 bases from V and 5 bases from J; bases unmatched to any gene: 5. From germline, CDR1 is SGHAT and CDR2 FQDESV (reference sequence). CDR3 length: 14 amino acids. CDR3 residues: CASSSRQGGTEAFF. The CDR3 coding sequence is TGTGCCAGCAGCTCCCGACAGGGGGGGACTGAAGCTTTCTTT.

The chain uses TRBV4-3 and TRBJ2-7, with 8 nucleotides matching TRBD2. Germline V gene data show CDR1 as LGHNA and CDR2 as YSLEER. CDR3 length: 15 residues. J gave up 0 bases and V 4 bases, and 5 bases lay outside the gene matches. DNA for the CDR3: TGCGCCAGCAGCCTCGGACTAGCAGTCTCCTACGAGCAGTACTTC. It is translated as CASSLGLAVSYEQYF.

This clone has just one count. This chain links TRBV7-9 with TRBJ2-1; the match to TRBD2 covers 7 bases. The CDR3 runs to 16 residues. V trimming: 3 bases; J trimming: 5 bases; junction bases outside the gene matches: 10. Per the germline V gene, CDR1 is SEHNR and CDR2 is FQNEAQ (reference sequence). The CDR3 DNA follows: TGTGCCAGCAGCTTCGCTAGGGGAGGGACTAACAATGAGCAGTTCTTC. Its translation is CASSFARGGTNNEQFF.

Only a few counts were recorded for this clone. The CDR3 spells CATSRDDRGGVGNTEAFF. CDR3 nucleotide sequence: TGTGCCACCAGCAGAGATGACAGGGGAGGGGTTGGGAACACTGAAGCTTTCTTT. The chain combines TRBV15 with TRBJ1-1; 8 bases agree with TRBD1. The CDR3 is 18 amino acids. CDR1 and CDR2 (germline): LNHNV, YYDKDF (reference sequence). The V segment lost 0 bases and the J segment 1 base; nucleotides outside the gene matches: 10.